This TCR beta chain was identified during a study of cytomegalovirus exposure and HLA in healthy donors (dated by TCRdb to about 2017). Broadly, across the study: In an earlier analysis of under 600 of the donors, roughly 300 Gb of sequence data and 117 million unique TCR beta sequences from roughly 200 million T cells were reported. Roughly 300 gigabases of sequencing data and 75 million to 85 million unique TCR sequences made up an early release that covered several hundred HLA-typed donors. Among the roughly 400 genotyped donors, approximately 76% belonged to the genetic ancestry cluster associated with self-reported Caucasian donors. The study aimed to test whether cataloging public T cell receptors could reveal signatures of past pathogen exposure. The T cell repertoires of under 700 subjects were profiled by immunosequencing and related to cytomegalovirus serostatus. Along with the approximately 670-subject first cohort, a separate validation cohort of approximately 110 different subjects was used. High-throughput TCR immunosequencing, statistical association of individual TCRs with disease status, and machine learning were combined to predict cytomegalovirus infection status. A later analysis re-examined previously published TCR beta repertoires from around 670 donors and added high-resolution HLA genotyping to investigate patterns of TCR occurrence. Rather than using new phenotypic data, the later analysis identified candidate immune exposures from TCR beta sequences and from how often those sequences occurred across donors. An earlier analysis of fewer than 700 of the donors applied high-throughput TCR beta sequencing to assess whether each TCR beta V gene segment acted as functional or pseudogenic. Donor age, sex, ethnicity and CMV serostatus were compiled together with the repertoire data. A later genetic analysis took genome-wide SNP genotypes for about three fifths of the 666 donors and used that subset as a discovery cohort. Every repertoire in the discovery cohort had been generated on one and the same sequencing platform. Class I and class II HLA loci were covered by the typing at four-digit resolution. Typing coverage differed by locus: A, B, C, DRB1 and DQB1 were typed in about 620-640 donors, DQA1 in 522, DPA1 in around 610, and DPB1 in 450 to 480. Four or five DR-DQ haplotypes were handled as single units for association and clustering, since linkage in the cohort was strong. Across some 400 genotyped donors of the cohort, an average of about 240,000 unique TCR beta nucleotide sequences per donor were sequenced, and 15% to 20% of those sequences were non-productive.

Worth noting for this clone: What this receptor recognizes is not known. No base quality information exists; no much larger clone differs at one position.

Receptor amplification or capture employed the immunoSEQ multiplex PCR assay. For the multiplex PCR, a mixture combining 60 forward primers for TCR Vbeta segments and 13 reverse primers for TCR Jbeta segments was used. The CDR3 region of rearranged TCR beta genes was amplified from genomic DNA by a multiplex PCR assay. On the Illumina HiSeq System, the amplified TCR beta libraries were sequenced as 87-base-pair reads. Turning to the authors' computational methods: In a later analysis, some 80 million unique TCR beta chains were counted across the roughly 670 repertoires, and roughly 10 million of these chains were shared by at least two donors. Raw reads were error-corrected and collapsed into unique sequences by a nearest-neighbor algorithm in which closely related sequences were merged to remove PCR and sequencing errors. To assign V, D and J gene segments, CDR3 sequences were aligned to IMGT reference sequences. For a sequence to be retained, a match of at least six nucleotides was required to both a V gene segment and a J gene segment. Rearrangements were classified as productive when the CDR3 lacked stop codons and remained in frame with V and J, and all other rearrangements were classified as non-productive. CDR3 was defined by IMGT convention, running from the second conserved V-encoded cysteine to the conserved J-encoded phenylalanine. The earlier analysis of fewer than 750 of the donors excluded sequences that lacked an unambiguous match to a single V gene segment. In an earlier analysis of 587 of the donors, a V segment was called functional when productive rearrangements were above 56.7%, and segregating when the standard deviation between donors exceeded 5%. A statistical classification framework was developed to diagnose cytomegalovirus status using the catalog of TCR beta chain sequences. V and J gene assignment, in a later analysis, came from comparing TCR nucleotide sequences with IMGT/GENE-DB human TR gene sequences. In a later analysis, CDR3 sequences and most-parsimonious VDJ recombination scenarios were assigned using the TCRdist pipeline. In a later analysis, every TCR beta chain was defined by the combination of its CDR3 amino acid sequence and its V-gene family, and reads without a unique V-gene family were dropped. A later analysis removed 500 to 600 highly shared, low-generation-probability nucleotide sequences to deal with suspected cross-contamination and a sequencing artifact. In a later analysis, a clonal expansion index was calculated for each public chain from normalized within-repertoire ranks of inferred template counts. In a later analysis, generation probabilities were computed using a VDJ recombination model fitted to out-of-frame rearrangements, and the results were checked against IGoR. Hypergeometric tests were used in a later analysis to score TCR-TCR, TCR-HLA and TCR-CMV co-occurrence, with a repertoire-size bias correction applied to the TCR pairs. To estimate false discovery rates, a later analysis permuted the HLA or CMV assignments 20 times. In a later analysis, co-occurring TCRs were grouped with DBSCAN, and TCRdist sequence similarity was added when clustering was performed within HLA-allele-positive subsets. For co-occurrence clustering, repertoires with fewer than 30,000 or more than 120,000 public chains were excluded, along with four or five repertoires with anomalous nucleotide sharing. The table was pulled from immuneACCESS by TCRdb, which kept in-frame rearrangements only. Such tables lose some clones; where checked, under half of the loss comes from unresolved V genes, and the rest has no known cause. For V, J and clone size, that table is used; D and trimming come from the DNA. The sample data list approximately 190,000 clones, and more than 75% of these were observed just once. The leading ten clones occupy 1% to 1.5% of the sample.

The investigation overall reported the following: It was suggested by the authors that the approach could potentially be generalized to other disease states and immunological phenotypes. Because counts were too low, more than 15 rarely observed V segments, including chromosome 9 orphons, were excluded from the earlier analysis of some 540 of the donors. A cluster of highly shared sequence variants was judged likely to be a technical artifact of the sequencing pipeline. Because HLA typing was missing for some donors at each locus, association tests included only the typed subset. At a false discovery rate of 0.05, a later analysis linked 16,951 TCR beta sequences to specific HLA alleles. A further reported finding was that TCR beta sequences accurately predicted the HLA-A and HLA-B alleles for most subjects in the first cohort. While some public TCRs were present in many individuals, most TCR sequences turned up only very rarely across donors. Assigning TCR associations to individual alleles was difficult when HLA alleles, especially DR and DQ, strongly co-occurred. In vitro tests confirmed that a few of the cytomegalovirus-associated TCR beta chains recognize cytomegalovirus antigens. CMV serostatus was the only immune exposure information available for the cohort. A later genetic analysis reported fewer N-insertions in productive TCRs among donors in an Asian-associated ancestry cluster than the roughly 670-donor mean. A later analysis found that most CMV-associated TCR beta chains appeared HLA-restricted, with HLA associations seemingly driven largely by CMV exposure. A later analysis reported that several top co-occurrence clusters appeared linked to parvovirus B19, influenza, CMV and Epstein-Barr virus. V-gene and J-gene trimming of TCR beta chains was associated with a missense DCLRE1C variant in a later genetic analysis, and the association was replicated in an independent cohort. In the study, about 150 TCR beta chains were listed as associated with cytomegalovirus. An earlier analysis of approximately 590 of the donors showed that most TCR beta V segments appeared in productive rearrangements either about 87% or about 30% of the time, which broadly matched IMGT annotations. In a later analysis, HLA-associated TCR beta chains were found to be more clonally expanded and to have lower generation probabilities than equally common non-associated chains. The cohort was sequenced for TCR beta chains only, and without alpha or paired-chain data the features that could be detected were limited. Linkage disequilibrium might explain the correlated functional status among segregating V segments, but an unknown experimental factor could not be excluded. Roughly uniform sequencing depth across donors was assumed in presence/absence analyses, although this assumption may not hold. In both the original and validation cohorts, the classifier was reported to diagnose cytomegalovirus status with high specificity and sensitivity. In a later analysis, TCR association rates were found to vary across HLA loci, with the most associated TCRs seen for DRB1 alleles and the fewest for HLA-C alleles.

The cohort comprised 670 or so healthy bone marrow donors. All cohort members were sampled while nominally healthy, although unrecorded immune exposures were likely present. The donor tested CMV seronegative and was one of the 352 seronegative cohort members. Every donor gave a peripheral blood sample, and the peripheral blood mononuclear cells from that sample were used for TCR beta sequencing. The Qiagen DNeasy Blood Extraction Kit was used to extract genomic DNA from the blood cell samples. The receptor comes from a man in his thirties or forties in good health and CMV-seronegative. Sequencing used PBMCs.

The sequence in DNA is TGTGCCTGGATGCCGGGACAGGGTTATGCCGGGGCCAACGTCCTGACTTTC. Its protein reads: CAWMPGQGYAGANVLTF. The rearranged segments are TRBV30 and TRBJ2-6, with 9 central nucleotides matching TRBD1. The CDR3 spans 17 residues, from the cysteine through the phenylalanine. Of all the DNA, just the CDR3 is kept, 51 bases in frame from base 1. Trimming accounts for 4 bases at V and 4 bases at J, while the number of junction bases matched to no gene is 11. From the germline V gene (reference sequence), CDR1 is GTSNPN and CDR2 is SVGIG.